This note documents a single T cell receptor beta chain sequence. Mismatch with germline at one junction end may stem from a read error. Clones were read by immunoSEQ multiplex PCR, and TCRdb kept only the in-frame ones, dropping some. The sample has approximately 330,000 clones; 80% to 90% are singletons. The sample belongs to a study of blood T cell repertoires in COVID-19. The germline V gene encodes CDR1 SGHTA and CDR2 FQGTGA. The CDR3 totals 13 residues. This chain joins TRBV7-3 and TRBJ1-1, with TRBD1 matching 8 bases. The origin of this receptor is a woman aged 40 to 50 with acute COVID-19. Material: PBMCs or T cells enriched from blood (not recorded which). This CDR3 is CASSPTADRGPLF. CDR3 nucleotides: TGTGCCAGCAGCCCAACCGCCGACAGGGGTCCCCTCTTT.